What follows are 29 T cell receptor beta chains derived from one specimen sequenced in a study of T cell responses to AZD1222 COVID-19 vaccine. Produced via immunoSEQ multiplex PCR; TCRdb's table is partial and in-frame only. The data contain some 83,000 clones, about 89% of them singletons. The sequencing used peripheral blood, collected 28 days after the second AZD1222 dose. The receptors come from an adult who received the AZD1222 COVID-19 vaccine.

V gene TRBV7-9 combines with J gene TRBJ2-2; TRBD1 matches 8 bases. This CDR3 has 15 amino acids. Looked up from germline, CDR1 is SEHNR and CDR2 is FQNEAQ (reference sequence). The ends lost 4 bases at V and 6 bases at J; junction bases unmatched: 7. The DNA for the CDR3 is TGTGCCAGCAGCTCCGGACAGGGTCGATCCGGGGAGCTGTTTTTT. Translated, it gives CASSSGQGRSGELFF.

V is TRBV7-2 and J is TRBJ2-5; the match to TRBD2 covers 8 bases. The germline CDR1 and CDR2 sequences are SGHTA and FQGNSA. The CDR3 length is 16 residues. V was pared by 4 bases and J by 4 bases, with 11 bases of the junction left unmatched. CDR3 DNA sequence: TGTGCCAGCAGCTCCCCAACGACACGGGGGGGAGAGACCCAGTACTTC. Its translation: CASSSPTTRGGETQYF.

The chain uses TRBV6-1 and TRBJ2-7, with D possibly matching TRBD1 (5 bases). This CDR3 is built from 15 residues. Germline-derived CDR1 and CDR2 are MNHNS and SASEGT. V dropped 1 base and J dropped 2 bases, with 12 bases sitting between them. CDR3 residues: CASSEGTQHTYEQYF. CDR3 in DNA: TGTGCCAGCAGTGAAGGGACACAGCACACCTACGAGCAGTACTTC.

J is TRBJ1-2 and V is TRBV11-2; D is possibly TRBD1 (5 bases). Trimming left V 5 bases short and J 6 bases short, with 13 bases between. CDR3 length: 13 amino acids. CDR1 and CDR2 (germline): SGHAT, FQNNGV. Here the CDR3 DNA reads TGTGCCAGCAGCCCCCGGGGGGTACATGGCTACACCTTC. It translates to CASSPRGVHGYTF.

CDR3: CASRYRDSYEQYF. The CDR3 DNA follows: TGCGCCAGCAGGTACCGGGACAGTTACGAGCAGTACTTC. The chain combines TRBV5-1 with TRBJ2-7; TRBD1 aligns across 7 bases. The germline CDR1 and CDR2 sequences are SGHRS and YFSETQ. There are 13 residues in the CDR3. J was trimmed by 4 bases and V by 5 bases; bases with no gene match: 6.

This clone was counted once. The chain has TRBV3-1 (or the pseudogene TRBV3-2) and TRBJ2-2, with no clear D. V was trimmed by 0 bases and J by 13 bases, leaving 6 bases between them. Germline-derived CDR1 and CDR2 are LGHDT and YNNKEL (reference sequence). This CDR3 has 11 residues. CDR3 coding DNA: TGTGCCAGCAGCCAAGATGGGATGCTGTTTTTT. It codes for CASSQDGMLFF.

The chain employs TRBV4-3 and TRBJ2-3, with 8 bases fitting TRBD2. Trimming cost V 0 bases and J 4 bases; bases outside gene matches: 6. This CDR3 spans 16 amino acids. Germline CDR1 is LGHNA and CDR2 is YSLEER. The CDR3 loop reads CASSQDPGGEADTQYF. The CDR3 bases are TGCGCCAGCAGCCAAGATCCGGGGGGGGAGGCAGATACGCAGTATTTT.

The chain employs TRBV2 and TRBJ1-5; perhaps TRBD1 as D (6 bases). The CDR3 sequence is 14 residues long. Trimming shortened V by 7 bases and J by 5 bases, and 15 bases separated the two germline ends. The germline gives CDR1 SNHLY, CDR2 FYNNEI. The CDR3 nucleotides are TGTGCCAGCACAGCCGGGACAAACGATCAGCCCCAGCATTTT. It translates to CASTAGTNDQPQHF. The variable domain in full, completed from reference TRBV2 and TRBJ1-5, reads EPEVTQTPSHQVTQMGQEVILRCVPISNHLYFYWYRQILGQKVEFLVSFYNNEISEKSEIFDDQFSVERPDGSNFTLKIRSTKLEDSAMYFCASTAGTNDQPQHFGDGTRLSIL.

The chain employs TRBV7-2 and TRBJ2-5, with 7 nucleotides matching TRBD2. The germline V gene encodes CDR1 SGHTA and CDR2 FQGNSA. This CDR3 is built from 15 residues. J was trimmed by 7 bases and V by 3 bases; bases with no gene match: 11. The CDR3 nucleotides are TGTGCCAGCAGCTTGAGGACTCTAGCGGCACGGACCCAGTACTTC. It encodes CASSLRTLAARTQYF.

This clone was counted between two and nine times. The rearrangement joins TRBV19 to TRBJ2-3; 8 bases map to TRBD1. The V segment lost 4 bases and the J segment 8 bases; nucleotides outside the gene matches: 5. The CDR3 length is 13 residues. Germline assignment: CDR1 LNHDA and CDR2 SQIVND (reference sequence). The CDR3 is CASSTGGRGTQYF. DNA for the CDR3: TGTGCCAGTAGTACAGGGGGCCGTGGTACGCAGTATTTT.

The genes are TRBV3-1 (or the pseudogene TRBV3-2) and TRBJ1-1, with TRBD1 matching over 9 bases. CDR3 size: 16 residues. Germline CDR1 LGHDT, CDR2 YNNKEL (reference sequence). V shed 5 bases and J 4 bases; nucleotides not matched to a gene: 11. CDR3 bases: TGTGCCAGCAGCAAGCATGCAACAGGGGGCGTCACTGAAGCTTTCTTT. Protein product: CASSKHATGGVTEAFF.

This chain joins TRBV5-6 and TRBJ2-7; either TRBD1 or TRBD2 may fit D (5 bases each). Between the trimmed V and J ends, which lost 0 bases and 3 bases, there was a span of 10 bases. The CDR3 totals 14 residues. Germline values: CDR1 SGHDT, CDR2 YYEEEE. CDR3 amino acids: CASSLGDGNYEQYF. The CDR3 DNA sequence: TGTGCCAGCAGCTTGGGGGACGGGAACTACGAGCAGTACTTC.

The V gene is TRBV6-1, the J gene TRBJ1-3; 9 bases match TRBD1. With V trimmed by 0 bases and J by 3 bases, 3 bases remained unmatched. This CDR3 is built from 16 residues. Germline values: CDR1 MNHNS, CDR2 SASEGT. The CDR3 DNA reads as TGTGCCAGCAGTGAAGCATGGACAGGGGTTGGAAACACCATATATTTT. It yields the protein CASSEAWTGVGNTIYF.

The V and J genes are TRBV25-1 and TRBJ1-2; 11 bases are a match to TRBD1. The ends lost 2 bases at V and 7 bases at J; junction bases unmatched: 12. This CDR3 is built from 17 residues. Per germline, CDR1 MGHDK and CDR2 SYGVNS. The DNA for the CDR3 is TGTGCCAGCAGTGAACCACCACCGGGACAGGGGGTCGGTGGCTACACCTTC. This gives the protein CASSEPPPGQGVGGYTF.

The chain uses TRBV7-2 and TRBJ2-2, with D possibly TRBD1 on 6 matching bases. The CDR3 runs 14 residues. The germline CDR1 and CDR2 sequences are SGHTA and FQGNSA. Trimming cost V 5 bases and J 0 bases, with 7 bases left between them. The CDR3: CASSGQPNTGELFF. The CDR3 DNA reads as TGTGCCAGCAGCGGACAGCCGAACACCGGGGAGCTGTTTTTT.

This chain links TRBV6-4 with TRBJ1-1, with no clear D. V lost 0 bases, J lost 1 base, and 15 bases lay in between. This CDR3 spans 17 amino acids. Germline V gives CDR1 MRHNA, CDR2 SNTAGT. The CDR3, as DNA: TGTGCCAGCAGTGACTCGAATACTGCTGGGCGGAACACTGAAGCTTTCTTT. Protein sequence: CASSDSNTAGRNTEAFF.

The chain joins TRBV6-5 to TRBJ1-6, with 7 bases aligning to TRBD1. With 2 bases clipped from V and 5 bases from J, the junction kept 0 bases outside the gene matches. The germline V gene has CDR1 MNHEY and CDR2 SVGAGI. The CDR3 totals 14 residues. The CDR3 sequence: CASSYGTDNSPLHF. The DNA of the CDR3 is TGTGCCAGCAGTTACGGGACAGATAATTCACCCCTCCACTTT.

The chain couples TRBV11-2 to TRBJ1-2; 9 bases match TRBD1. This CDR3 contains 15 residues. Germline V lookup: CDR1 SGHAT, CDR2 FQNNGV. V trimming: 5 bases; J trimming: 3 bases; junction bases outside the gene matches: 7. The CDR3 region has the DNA TGTGCCAGCAGCCTAAGGACAGGGGCTCACTATGGCTACACCTTC. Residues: CASSLRTGAHYGYTF.

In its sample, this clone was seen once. The DNA of the CDR3 is TGTGCCAGCAGCTTTAGCGGGGGGGCCAAGGTCAACAGAGAGACCCAGTACTTC. The encoded protein is CASSFSGGAKVNRETQYF. J is TRBJ2-5 and V is TRBV7-2, with 11 bases aligning to TRBD2. The V gene end was trimmed by 3 bases and the J gene end by 4 bases; junction bases not matched to a gene: 13. This CDR3 is built from 18 residues. The germline V gene encodes CDR1 SGHTA and CDR2 FQGNSA.

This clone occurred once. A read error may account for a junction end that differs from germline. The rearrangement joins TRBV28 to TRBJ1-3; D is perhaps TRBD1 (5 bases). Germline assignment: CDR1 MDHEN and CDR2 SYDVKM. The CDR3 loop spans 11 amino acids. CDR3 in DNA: TGTGCCAGCAGTTTGGGGGTTTGGTTGGATTTT. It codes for CASSLGVWLDF.

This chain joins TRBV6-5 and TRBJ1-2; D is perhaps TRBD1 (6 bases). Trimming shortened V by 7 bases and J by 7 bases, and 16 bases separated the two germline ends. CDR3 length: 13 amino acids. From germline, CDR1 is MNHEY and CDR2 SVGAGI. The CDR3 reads CASTLGTGTGYTF. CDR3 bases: TGTGCCAGCACCTTAGGTACAGGGACTGGCTACACCTTC.

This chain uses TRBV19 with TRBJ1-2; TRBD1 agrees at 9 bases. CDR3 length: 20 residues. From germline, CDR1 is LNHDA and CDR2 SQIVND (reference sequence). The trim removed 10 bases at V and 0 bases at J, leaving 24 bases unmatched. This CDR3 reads CATFNHYGVQGALANYGYTF. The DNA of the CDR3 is TGTGCCACCTTCAATCACTACGGGGTACAGGGGGCCCTAGCTAACTATGGCTACACCTTC.

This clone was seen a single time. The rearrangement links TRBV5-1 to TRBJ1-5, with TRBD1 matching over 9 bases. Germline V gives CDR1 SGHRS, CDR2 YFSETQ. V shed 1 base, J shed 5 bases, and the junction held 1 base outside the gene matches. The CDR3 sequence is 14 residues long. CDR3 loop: CASSLTGGDQPQHF. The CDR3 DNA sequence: TGCGCCAGCAGCTTGACAGGGGGCGATCAGCCCCAGCATTTT.

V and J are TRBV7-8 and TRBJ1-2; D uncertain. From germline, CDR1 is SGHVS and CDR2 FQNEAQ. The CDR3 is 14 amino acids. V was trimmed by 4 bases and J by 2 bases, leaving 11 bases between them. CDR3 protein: CASSSRTGNYGYTF. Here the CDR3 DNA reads TGTGCCAGCAGCTCCCGGACCGGGAACTATGGCTACACCTTC.

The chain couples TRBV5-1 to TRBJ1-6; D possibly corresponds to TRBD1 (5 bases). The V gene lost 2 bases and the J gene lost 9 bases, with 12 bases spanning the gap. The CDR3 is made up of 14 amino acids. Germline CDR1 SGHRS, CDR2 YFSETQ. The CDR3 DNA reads TGCGCCAGCAGCTTCGAAGGGGCTGGTTCACCCCTCCACTTT. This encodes CASSFEGAGSPLHF.

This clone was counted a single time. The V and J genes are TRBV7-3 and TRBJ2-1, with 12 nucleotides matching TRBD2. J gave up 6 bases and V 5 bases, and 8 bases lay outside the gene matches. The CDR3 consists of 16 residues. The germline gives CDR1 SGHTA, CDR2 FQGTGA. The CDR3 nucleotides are TGTGCCAGCAGCCCACAGCCGGGACTAGCGGGCAATGAGCAGTTCTTC. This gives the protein CASSPQPGLAGNEQFF.

DNA for the CDR3: TGTGCCATCAGTGGGCGAGGGGCACGCGACGAGCAGTACTTC. It specifies CAISGRGARDEQYF. V usage is TRBV10-3 and J usage is TRBJ2-7; D may correspond to TRBD1 or TRBD2 (5 bases each). CDR1 is ENHRY and CDR2 is SYGVKD in the germline V gene. The CDR3 loop spans 14 amino acids. Trimming left V 4 bases short and J 5 bases short, with 15 bases between.

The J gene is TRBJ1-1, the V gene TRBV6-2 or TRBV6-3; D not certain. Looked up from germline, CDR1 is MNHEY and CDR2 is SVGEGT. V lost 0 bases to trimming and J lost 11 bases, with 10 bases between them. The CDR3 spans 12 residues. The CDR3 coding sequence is TGTGCCAGCAGTTACTCGACTTTGGGCGCTTTCTTT. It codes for CASSYSTLGAFF.

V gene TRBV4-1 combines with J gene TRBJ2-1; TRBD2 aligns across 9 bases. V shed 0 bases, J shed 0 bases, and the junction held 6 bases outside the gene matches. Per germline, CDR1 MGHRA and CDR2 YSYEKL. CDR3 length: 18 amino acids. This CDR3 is CASSQEIAGVSSYNEQFF. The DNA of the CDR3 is TGCGCCAGCAGCCAAGAAATAGCGGGGGTCTCCTCCTACAATGAGCAGTTCTTC.